Listed below are T cell receptor beta chains from one sample, sequenced in a study of cytomegalovirus exposure and HLA in healthy donors. Assay: immunoSEQ multiplex PCR; the TCRdb copy retains only in-frame clones and omits some. In the table there are 35,000 to 45,000 clones, approximately 72% of which are singletons. The specimen sequenced was PBMCs. These receptors were obtained from a woman aged 25 to 39 in good health and CMV-seronegative. CDR3s leave out the opening cysteine and the closing phenylalanine or tryptophan. Fields, in order: V gene, CDR3 length, J gene, CDR3 protein.

TRBV29-1	9	TRBJ1-1	SVTGTVEAF
TRBV5-1	12	TRBJ1-2	AGRPEGSYYGYT
TRBV6-1	12	TRBJ2-3	ASSEGYHTDTQY
TRBV7-2	14	TRBJ1-5	ASSLAAGPWGQPQH
TRBV9	14	TRBJ2-3	ASSVGVRERTDTQY
TRBV29-1	11	TRBJ2-5	SVGGGGQETQY
TRBV25-1	15	TRBJ1-5	ASSDSGTGALNQPQH
TRBV4-1	14	TRBJ2-2	ASSQETGGRTGELF
TRBV5-6	12	TRBJ2-3	ASSPLGGADTQY
TRBV19	12	TRBJ1-1	ASSMRGRDTEAF
TRBV6-6	11	TRBJ2-7	ASSLVQFYEQY
TRBV30	12	TRBJ1-5	AWSVPTGRTPQH
TRBV6-1	12	TRBJ2-3	ASSEDRVSDTQY
TRBV30	9	TRBJ1-1	AWSVLLQQF
TRBV6-6	10	TRBJ2-7	ASTDGSYEQY
TRBV7-8	14	TRBJ2-1	ASSFKRVGAGTEQF
TRBV5-7	15	TRBJ1-5	ASSLGNRDRDNQPQH
TRBV2	14	TRBJ2-7	ASKSFGTGVSYEQY
TRBV6-6	13	TRBJ2-7	ASSYSGTGPYEQY
TRBV7-2	11	TRBJ1-4	ASSAIANEKLF
TRBV30	15	TRBJ1-6	AWRSFWRQGRNSPLH
TRBV16	13	TRBJ1-4	ASSQLNRIGEKLF
TRBV7-3	10	TRBJ2-3	ASSLSGDTQY
TRBV28	11	TRBJ2-1	ASSERGGNEQF
TRBV5-1	14	TRBJ2-1	ASSRTRTSSYNEQF
TRBV15	16	TRBJ2-6	ATSREGGGSLGANVLT
TRBV6-1	13	TRBJ2-7	ASSEALQVSYEQY
TRBV5-1	11	TRBJ1-4	ASSSGTGEKLF
TRBV27	12	TRBJ2-7	ASSLEGGYYEQY
TRBV19	10	TRBJ1-6	ASNNGRDSQS
TRBV28	12	TRBJ1-5	ASSSIQGGQPQH
TRBV2	13	TRBJ1-3	ASSHTRDIGDTIY
TRBV7-3	12	TRBJ2-5	ASSPMGQVETQY
TRBV30	14	TRBJ1-6	AWSVVLDRANSPLH
TRBV1	12	TRBJ2-4	TSSQDAGKNIQY
TRBV19	12	TRBJ2-1	ASRSGIQDNEQF
TRBV11-2	12	TRBJ1-1	ASSLAQAGTEAF
TRBV4-1	15	TRBJ2-1	ASSQGLASGGRDEQF
TRBV29-1	10	TRBJ2-5	SVDLQEETQY
TRBV20-1	9	TRBJ2-7	SATGIDEQY
TRBV30	12	TRBJ1-6	AWSGGGGYSPLH
TRBV29-1	12	TRBJ2-5	SVEDAGNQETQY
TRBV27	16	TRBJ2-1	ASSEKAPFRGLVDEQF
TRBV19	13	TRBJ1-1	ASSWQPTVNTEAF
TRBV5-1	12	TRBJ1-2	ASSLDFSGNGYT
TRBV27	13	TRBJ1-5	ASSLIPYSNQPQH
TRBV5-4	13	TRBJ1-6	ASSPGTFDNSPLH
TRBV9	13	TRBJ1-1	ASSVPGQGWTEAF
TRBV5-1	13	TRBJ2-7	ASSERVQANYEQY
TRBV9	9	TRBJ1-2	ASTGNYGYT
TRBV10-3	11	TRBJ1-1	AIRETRDSEAF
TRBV19	11	TRBJ2-5	ASTSGNQETQY
TRBV29-1	10	TRBJ2-3	SGQEVGDTQY
TRBV4-2	14	TRBJ2-1	ASSSLAGGLDDEQF
TRBV7-8	11	TRBJ1-5	ASSLALDQPQH